One sample yielded the 26 T cell receptor beta chains listed below, sequenced in a study of blood T cell repertoires in COVID-19. Profiling relied on immunoSEQ multiplex PCR, and the TCRdb table lists in-frame clones only, not all of them. The sample lists 200,000 to 300,000 clones; roughly 88% were seen once. Sequencing was done on a sample of peripheral blood. These TCRs come from a middle-aged man who had recovered from COVID-19.

This chain joins TRBV29-1 and TRBJ2-4; 7 positions agree with TRBD2. Per the germline V gene, CDR1 is SQVTM and CDR2 is ANQGSEA. The CDR3 covers 16 residues. Losses at the gene ends were 6 bases for V and 1 base for J; bases not matched to a gene: 12. Here the CDR3 reads CSVKEIGEGAKNIQYF. CDR3 bases: TGCAGCGTCAAAGAAATCGGGGAGGGGGCCAAAAACATTCAGTACTTC.

The chain employs TRBV18 and TRBJ1-1, with D perhaps TRBD1 (5 bases). Trimming removed 5 bases from V and 4 bases from J, with 20 bases in between. The CDR3 covers 16 residues. Germline values: CDR1 KGHSH, CDR2 LQKENI. The CDR3 nucleotides read TGTGCCAGCTCATCCGTACAAGACATTCAGGGCACTGAAGCTTTCTTT. It translates to CASSSVQDIQGTEAFF.

The V and J genes are TRBV16 and TRBJ1-5, with D perhaps TRBD1 (5 bases). The CDR3 covers 17 residues. From germline, CDR1 is KGHSY and CDR2 FQNENV. The V and J ends lost 0 bases and 5 bases respectively, with 17 bases between them. The CDR3 nucleotides read TGTGCCAGCAGCCAATCAGGCTGGGGCAGGGTGGATCAGCCCCAGCATTTT. Protein product: CASSQSGWGRVDQPQHF.

The chain is built from TRBV9 and TRBJ2-2, with D possibly being TRBD1 (6 bases). V was shortened by 2 bases and J by 6 bases, with 11 bases between the two germline ends. The CDR3 runs to 14 residues. The V gene's germline CDR1 is SGDLS and CDR2 YYNGEE. Here the CDR3 DNA reads TGTGCCAGCAGCGTTCGACAGGTTTCCGGGGAGCTGTTTTTT. It specifies CASSVRQVSGELFF.

V and J are TRBV19 and TRBJ2-7; possibly TRBD2 for D (6 bases). The CDR3 runs to 12 residues. CDR1 is LNHDA and CDR2 is SQIVND in the germline V gene (reference sequence). Trimming shortened V by 5 bases and J by 5 bases, and 10 bases separated the two germline ends. CDR3 loop: CASSPRGNEQYF. CDR3 sequence (DNA): TGTGCCAGTAGTCCGCGGGGCAACGAGCAGTACTTC. Full variable domain (remainder filled in from reference TRBV19 and TRBJ2-7): DGGITQSPKYLFRKEGQNVTLSCEQNLNHDAMYWYRQDPGQGLRLIYYSQIVNDFQKGDIAEGYSVSREKKESFPLTVTSAQKNPTAFYLCASSPRGNEQYFGPGTRLTVT.

The chain links TRBV2 to TRBJ1-6; unclear D gene. V was cut by 2 bases and J by 10 bases, with 18 bases left in between. The germline V gene encodes CDR1 SNHLY and CDR2 FYNNEI. The CDR3 totals 16 residues. CDR3 region: CASSEIVQAYISPLHF. The CDR3 nucleotides are TGTGCCAGCAGTGAAATCGTTCAGGCTTATATCTCACCCCTCCACTTT.

The rearrangement links TRBV18 to TRBJ1-4, with 9 bases that match TRBD1. The V and J ends lost 0 bases and 8 bases, in that order; junction bases with no gene match: 4. The CDR3 contains 15 residues. The germline CDR1 and CDR2 sequences are KGHSH and LQKENI. The DNA of the CDR3 is TGTGCCAGCTCACCACCGGGACAGGGATGGGAAAAACTGTTTTTT. Translation gives CASSPPGQGWEKLFF.

This chain joins TRBV5-1 and TRBJ2-3; 10 nucleotides agree with TRBD1. The CDR3 is made up of 16 amino acids. Germline V gene data show CDR1 as SGHRS and CDR2 as YFSETQ. Unmatched junction bases numbered 4, after V lost 3 bases and J lost 0 bases. DNA of the CDR3: TGCGCCAGCAGCTGGATGGGACAGGGGAGCACAGATACGCAGTATTTT. Translating it yields CASSWMGQGSTDTQYF.

This clone has only a few counts. CDR3 loop: CASIPTGGSIEAFF. CDR3 bases: TGTGCCAGTATCCCAACAGGGGGGTCAATTGAAGCTTTCTTT. The chain uses TRBV19 and TRBJ1-1; TRBD1 agrees at 8 bases. V was clipped by 7 bases and J by 7 bases; unmatched bases: 11. CDR3 size: 14 residues. Germline V gene data show CDR1 as LNHDA and CDR2 as SQIVND (reference sequence).

The CDR3 sequence is CASSPHLSGANVLTF. The CDR3, as DNA: TGTGCCAGCAGTCCACATCTCTCTGGGGCCAACGTCCTGACTTTC. This sequence joins TRBV6-5 and TRBJ2-6; D unresolved. The CDR3 totals 15 residues. Germline V CDR1 and CDR2: MNHEY, SVGAGI. V was pared by 5 bases and J by 0 bases, with 8 bases between.

This chain connects TRBV30 to TRBJ2-1; the match to TRBD2 covers 12 bases. The germline gives CDR1 GTSNPN, CDR2 SVGIG (reference sequence). The CDR3 extends over 14 amino acids. With V trimmed by 3 bases and J by 4 bases, 1 base remained unmatched. CDR3 nucleotide sequence: TGTGCCTGGAGGGGGACTAGCGGGTACAATGAGCAGTTCTTC. It translates to CAWRGTSGYNEQFF.

This clone was picked up one time. The V and J genes are TRBV7-9 and TRBJ2-7; possibly TRBD1 for D (5 bases). V lost 3 bases and J 2 bases, leaving 8 bases between the germline ends. Germline CDR1 is SEHNR and CDR2 is FQNEAQ (reference sequence). This CDR3 has 13 residues. CDR3 DNA: TGTGCCAGCAGCTTGGACACTGCCTACGAGCAGTACTTC. Its translation is CASSLDTAYEQYF.

The chain has TRBV10-3 and TRBJ2-5, with a weak D call TRBD1 (6 bases). Looked up from germline, CDR1 is ENHRY and CDR2 is SYGVKD. The CDR3 consists of 13 residues. Trimming shortened V by 8 bases and J by 1 base, and 11 bases separated the two germline ends. The CDR3: CAIRQGLQETQYF. In DNA, the CDR3 is TGTGCCATCCGGCAGGGGCTCCAAGAGACCCAGTACTTC.

V gene TRBV28 combines with J gene TRBJ2-1, with D possibly matching TRBD2 (5 bases). V dropped 2 bases and J dropped 2 bases, with 13 bases sitting between them. This CDR3 comprises 16 residues. The germline V gene encodes CDR1 MDHEN and CDR2 SYDVKM. The CDR3 here is CASSLVAGRPYNEQFF. The CDR3 DNA is TGTGCCAGCAGTTTAGTTGCGGGTCGGCCCTACAATGAGCAGTTCTTC.

This clone occurred once. This rearrangement joins TRBV7-8 to TRBJ1-2; TRBD1 agrees at 9 bases. Germline loops: CDR1 SGHVS, CDR2 FQNEAQ. The CDR3 loop spans 13 amino acids. V dropped 5 bases and J dropped 6; count of bases not matched to a gene: 4. The CDR3 DNA is TGTGCCAGCAGCCCGGACAGGGGAAATGGCTACACCTTC. This translates into CASSPDRGNGYTF. The complete variable domain, with remaining parts taken from reference TRBV7-8 and TRBJ1-2, reads GAGVSQSPRYKVAKRGQDVALRCDPISGHVSLFWYQQALGQGPEFLTYFQNEAQLDKSGLPSDRFFAERPEGSVSTLKIQRTQQEDSAVYLCASSPDRGNGYTFGSGTRLTVV.

This chain links TRBV10-1 with TRBJ2-4; tentatively, D is TRBD1 (6 bases). This CDR3 is 15 amino acids long. Germline loops: CDR1 WNHNN, CDR2 SYGVQD (reference sequence). V was clipped by 0 bases and J by 6 bases, with 12 bases between them. In DNA form, the CDR3 reads TGCGCCAGCAGTGAGTCGGGGGCTCTTCCAAACATTCAGTACTTC. It translates to CASSESGALPNIQYF.

Comment on this clone: This sample includes further DNA sequences coding for the same CDR3. The CDR3 here is CSVGGRSYEQYF. CDR3 DNA sequence: TGCAGCGTGGGGGGACGGAGCTACGAGCAGTACTTC. V and J are TRBV29-1 and TRBJ2-7; D perhaps matches TRBD2 (6 bases). The CDR3 length is 12 residues. The germline V gene has CDR1 SQVTM and CDR2 ANQGSEA. Deletions cut 6 bases from V and 3 bases from J, with 12 bases between.

This clone was seen just once. The V and J genes are TRBV5-4 and TRBJ2-5; the match to TRBD2 covers 13 bases. This CDR3 comprises 19 residues. V dropped 3 bases and J dropped 5; count of bases not matched to a gene: 16. Germline lookup yields CDR1 SGHNT and CDR2 YYREEE (reference sequence). The CDR3 nucleotides are TGTGCCAGCAGCTCGAGGGCACCGGGACTAGCGGGGTCTCGGGAGACCCAGTACTTC. Its protein is CASSSRAPGLAGSRETQYF.

The chain uses TRBV7-2 and TRBJ1-1, with 7 bases that match TRBD1. The germline V gene has CDR1 SGHTA and CDR2 FQGNSA. CDR3 length: 14 amino acids. With 5 bases clipped from V and 3 bases from J, the junction kept 6 bases outside the gene matches. The CDR3 DNA is TGTGCCAGCAGCCCCGGACAGGCGTACACTGAAGCTTTCTTT. Encoded protein: CASSPGQAYTEAFF.

The table lists this clone with a count of one. The chain is built from TRBV9 and TRBJ2-6; no reliable D call. Deletions cut 0 bases from V and 2 bases from J, with 6 bases between. CDR1 and CDR2 from the germline V gene are SGDLS and YYNGEE. This CDR3 contains 15 residues. The CDR3 bases are TGTGCCAGCAGCGTAGACAGTACTGGGGCCAACGTCCTGACTTTC. Translation gives CASSVDSTGANVLTF. The variable domain in full, completed from reference TRBV9 and TRBJ2-6, reads DSGVTQTPKHLITATGQRVTLRCSPRSGDLSVYWYQQSLDQGLQFLIQYYNGEERAKGNILERFSAQQFPDLHSELNLSSLELGDSALYFCASSVDSTGANVLTFGAGSRLTVL.

The J gene is TRBJ2-7, the V gene TRBV9; TRBD2 matches at 7 bases. Germline assignment: CDR1 SGDLS and CDR2 YYNGEE. The junction had 8 bases not matched to a gene; V was cut back by 3 bases and J by 2 bases. This CDR3 has 15 amino acids. This chain's CDR3 is CASSEGGVGTYEQYF. The CDR3 region has the DNA TGTGCCAGCAGCGAGGGAGGGGTAGGAACCTACGAGCAGTACTTC.

This clone is a singleton in its sample. The chain has TRBV7-9 and TRBJ1-4; D possibly corresponds to TRBD1 (5 bases). The germline V and J ends were trimmed by 2 bases and 8 bases, with 12 bases remaining between them. This CDR3 has 14 residues. Germline CDR1 reads SEHNR; CDR2 reads FQNEAQ (reference sequence). The CDR3 region is CASSLNQGGEKLFF. In nucleotides, the CDR3 is TGTGCCAGCAGCTTAAATCAGGGTGGGGAAAAACTGTTTTTT.

The rearrangement links TRBV5-4 to TRBJ2-5; TRBD1 aligns across 10 bases. After removal of 4 bases from V and 5 bases from J, the junction contained 5 bases not matched to a gene. The CDR3 contains 14 residues. CDR1 SGHNT and CDR2 YYREEE come from the germline V gene (reference sequence). As DNA, the CDR3 is TGTGCCAGCAGCCCGGGACAGGGGAAGGAGACCCAGTACTTC. Translated, it gives CASSPGQGKETQYF.

The chain joins TRBV6-2 or TRBV6-3 to TRBJ2-7, with D perhaps TRBD2 (6 bases). The length of the CDR3 is 14 residues. The V and J ends lost 1 base and 3 bases respectively, with 10 bases between them. Per germline, CDR1 MNHEY and CDR2 SVGEGT. The CDR3 region is CASSYLSGDYEQYF. CDR3 bases: TGTGCCAGCAGTTACTTGTCGGGAGACTACGAGCAGTACTTC.

Here the CDR3 reads CASGGQGARYEQYF. The CDR3 nucleotides read TGTGCCAGCGGGGGACAGGGGGCGAGGTACGAGCAGTACTTC. The genes are TRBV6-5 and TRBJ2-7; 12 bases align to TRBD1. The CDR3 runs 14 residues. V was pared by 8 bases and J by 4 bases, with 6 bases of the junction left unmatched. CDR1 MNHEY and CDR2 SVGAGI come from the germline V gene.

The chain combines TRBV3-1 (or the pseudogene TRBV3-2) with TRBJ2-7; the D is unclear. Germline assignment: CDR1 LGHDT and CDR2 YNNKEL (reference sequence). Trimming pared 3 bases from V and 3 bases from J, leaving 18 bases between. This CDR3 comprises 16 residues. CDR3 sequence (DNA): TGTGCCAGCAGCCATGCCGGGTTCTCAAGGAGCTACGAGCAGTACTTC. Translating gives CASSHAGFSRSYEQYF.